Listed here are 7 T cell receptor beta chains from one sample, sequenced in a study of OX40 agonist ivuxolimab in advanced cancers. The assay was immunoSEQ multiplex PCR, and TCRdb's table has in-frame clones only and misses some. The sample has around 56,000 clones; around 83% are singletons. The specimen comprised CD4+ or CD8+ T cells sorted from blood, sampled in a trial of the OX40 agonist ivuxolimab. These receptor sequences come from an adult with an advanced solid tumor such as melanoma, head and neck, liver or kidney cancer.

CDR3 region: CASSVRVGGGTDTQYF. The CDR3 coding sequence is TGTGCCAGCAGCGTAAGAGTCGGGGGCGGCACAGATACGCAGTATTTT. This chain uses TRBV9 with TRBJ2-3; either TRBD1 or TRBD2 may supply D (6 bases each). From germline, CDR1 is SGDLS and CDR2 YYNGEE. The CDR3 extends over 16 amino acids. Trimming left V 1 base short and J 1 base short, with 13 bases between. The variable domain in full, with the rest retrieved from reference TRBV9 and TRBJ2-3, is DSGVTQTPKHLITATGQRVTLRCSPRSGDLSVYWYQQSLDQGLQFLIQYYNGEERAKGNILERFSAQQFPDLHSELNLSSLELGDSALYFCASSVRVGGGTDTQYFGPGTRLTVL.

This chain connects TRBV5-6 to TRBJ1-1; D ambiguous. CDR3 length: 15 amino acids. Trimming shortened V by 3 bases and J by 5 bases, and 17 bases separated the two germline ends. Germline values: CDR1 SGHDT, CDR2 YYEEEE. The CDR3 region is CASSYSGLRRTEAFF. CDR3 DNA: TGTGCCAGCAGCTATAGCGGACTGAGGAGGACTGAAGCTTTCTTT.

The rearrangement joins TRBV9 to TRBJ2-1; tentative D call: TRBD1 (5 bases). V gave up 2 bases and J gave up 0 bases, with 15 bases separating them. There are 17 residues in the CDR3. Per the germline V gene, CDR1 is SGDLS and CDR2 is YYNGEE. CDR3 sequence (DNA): TGTGCCAGCAGCGTCCTAGGGGTTACCAGCTCCTACAATGAGCAGTTCTTC. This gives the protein CASSVLGVTSSYNEQFF.

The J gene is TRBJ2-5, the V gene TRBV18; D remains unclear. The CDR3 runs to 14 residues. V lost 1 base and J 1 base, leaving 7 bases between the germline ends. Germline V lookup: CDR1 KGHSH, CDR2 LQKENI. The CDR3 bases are TGTGCCAGCTCACCACGCCAGGCCCAAGAGACCCAGTACTTC. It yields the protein CASSPRQAQETQYF. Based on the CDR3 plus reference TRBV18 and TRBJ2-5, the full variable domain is NAGVMQNPRHLVRRRGQEARLRCSPMKGHSHVYWYRQLPEEGLKFMVYLQKENIIDESGMPKERFSAEFPKEGPSILRIQQVVRGDSAAYFCASSPRQAQETQYFGPGTRLLVL.

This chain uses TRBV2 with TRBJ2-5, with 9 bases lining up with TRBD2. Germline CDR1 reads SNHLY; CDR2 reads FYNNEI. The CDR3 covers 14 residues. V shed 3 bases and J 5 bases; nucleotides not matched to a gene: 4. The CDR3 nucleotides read TGTGCCAGCAGTGATTGGACTAGCGTGGAGACCCAGTACTTC. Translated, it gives CASSDWTSVETQYF. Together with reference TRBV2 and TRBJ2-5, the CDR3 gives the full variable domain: EPEVTQTPSHQVTQMGQEVILRCVPISNHLYFYWYRQILGQKVEFLVSFYNNEISEKSEIFDDQFSVERPDGSNFTLKIRSTKLEDSAMYFCASSDWTSVETQYFGPGTRLLVL.

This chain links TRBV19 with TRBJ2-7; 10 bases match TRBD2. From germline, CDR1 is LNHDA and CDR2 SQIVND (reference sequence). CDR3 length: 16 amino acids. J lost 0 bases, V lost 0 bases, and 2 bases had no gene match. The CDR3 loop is CASSIDASGGSYEQYF. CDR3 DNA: TGTGCCAGTAGTATAGATGCTAGCGGGGGCTCCTACGAGCAGTACTTC. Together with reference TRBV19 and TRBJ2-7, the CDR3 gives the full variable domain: DGGITQSPKYLFRKEGQNVTLSCEQNLNHDAMYWYRQDPGQGLRLIYYSQIVNDFQKGDIAEGYSVSREKKESFPLTVTSAQKNPTAFYLCASSIDASGGSYEQYFGPGTRLTVT.

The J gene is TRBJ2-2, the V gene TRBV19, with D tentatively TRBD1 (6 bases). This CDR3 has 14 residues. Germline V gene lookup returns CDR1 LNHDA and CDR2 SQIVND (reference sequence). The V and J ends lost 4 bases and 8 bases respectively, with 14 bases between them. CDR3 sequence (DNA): TGTGCCAGTAGTACCCACAGGGCCTGGGGGGAGCTGTTTTTT. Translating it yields CASSTHRAWGELFF.